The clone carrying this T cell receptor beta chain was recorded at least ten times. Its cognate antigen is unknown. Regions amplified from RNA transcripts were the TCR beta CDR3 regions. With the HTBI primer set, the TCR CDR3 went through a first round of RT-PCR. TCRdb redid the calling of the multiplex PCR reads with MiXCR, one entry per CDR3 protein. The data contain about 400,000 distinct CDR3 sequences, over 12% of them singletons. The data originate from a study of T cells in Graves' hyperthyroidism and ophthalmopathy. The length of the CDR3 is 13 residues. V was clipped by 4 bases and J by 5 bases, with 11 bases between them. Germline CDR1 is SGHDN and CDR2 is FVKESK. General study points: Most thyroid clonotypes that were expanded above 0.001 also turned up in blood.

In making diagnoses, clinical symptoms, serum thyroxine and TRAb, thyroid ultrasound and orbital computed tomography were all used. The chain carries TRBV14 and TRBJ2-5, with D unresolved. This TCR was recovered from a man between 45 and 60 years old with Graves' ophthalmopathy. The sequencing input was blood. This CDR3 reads CASSRRRRETQYF. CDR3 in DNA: TGTGCCAGCAGCCGCCGTAGAAGGGAGACCCAGTACTTC.